This T cell receptor (beta chain) was identified in a study of beta chain features in type 1 diabetes. cDNA synthesis used the whole RNA isolate, giving expressed TCRB sequences. TCRdb's table, derived via immunoSEQ multiplex PCR, lists solely in-frame clones and lacks some. This table holds 130,000 or so clones, about 9.7% found once. Worth noting for this clone: This specimen includes other DNA sequences encoding the same CDR3.

Germline assignment: CDR1 SGHDN and CDR2 FVKESK. Trimming took 2 bases from V and 2 from J, leaving 6 bases between them. The CDR3 runs to 13 residues. Specimen: central memory CD4+ T cells from blood. This TCR came from a middle-aged woman in good health. This sequence joins TRBV14 and TRBJ1-1; the D gene is possibly TRBD1 (5 bases). The CDR3 sequence: CASSQQGNTEAFF. CDR3 DNA: TGTGCCAGCAGCCAACAGGGAAACACTGAAGCTTTCTTT.